Reported below is one TCR beta chain. Its antigen has not been determined. Qualities for individual bases were not recorded, and no much larger clone is one base off. The record originates from a study of cytomegalovirus exposure and HLA in healthy donors (TCRdb year 2017). The study in broad terms: In an earlier analysis of about 560 of the donors, about 260 Gb of sequence data and 100 million or so unique TCR beta sequences from roughly 200 million T cells were reported. An early release that covered about 600 HLA-typed donors contained around 300 gigabases of sequencing data and 65 million to 100 million unique TCR sequences. The genetic ancestry cluster associated with self-reported Caucasian donors included 81% of the roughly 400 genotyped donors. The aim of the study was to test whether cataloging public T cell receptors could identify signatures of past pathogen exposure. The study profiled the T cell repertoires of under 700 subjects by immunosequencing and related them to cytomegalovirus serostatus. Besides the first cohort of roughly 640 subjects, a separate validation cohort made up of 95 to 150 different subjects was used. To predict cytomegalovirus infection status, the study combined high-throughput TCR immunosequencing, statistical association of individual TCRs with disease status, and machine learning. A later analysis re-examined previously published TCR beta repertoires from around 670 donors and added high-resolution HLA genotyping to investigate patterns of TCR occurrence. The later analysis used no new phenotypic data to find candidate immune exposures, relying instead on TCR beta sequences and their occurrence across donors. An earlier analysis of approximately 630 of the donors applied high-throughput TCR beta sequencing to assess whether each TCR beta V gene segment acted as functional or pseudogenic. Donor age, sex, ethnicity and CMV serostatus were compiled alongside the repertoire data. A later genetic analysis used genome-wide SNP genotypes for about 60% of the roughly 700 donors, treating that subset as a discovery cohort. All discovery cohort repertoires had been generated using a single sequencing platform. HLA typing included class I and class II loci at four-digit resolution. The number of typed donors differed by locus: roughly 629-640 for A, B, C, DRB1 and DQB1; approximately 540 for DQA1; over 600 for DPA1; and 450 to 480 for DPB1. A handful of DR-DQ haplotypes were handled as single units for association and clustering because linkage in the cohort was strong. Among about 390 genotyped donors of the cohort, an average of around 240,000 unique TCR beta nucleotide sequences were sequenced per donor, roughly 18% of them non-productive.

What the work shows at the level of the full study, not this receptor alone: Three of the identified cytomegalovirus-associated TCR beta chains were confirmed in vitro to be specific for cytomegalovirus antigens. Across donors, most TCR sequences were observed very rarely, whereas some public TCRs were present in many individuals. This cohort had only TCR beta chains sequenced, and the lack of alpha or paired-chain data limited which features could be detected. Linkage disequilibrium might explain the correlated functional status among segregating V segments, but an unknown experimental factor could not be excluded. Compared with equally common non-associated chains, HLA-associated TCR beta chains in a later analysis were more clonally expanded and had lower generation probabilities. Approximately 18 rarely observed V segments, including chromosome 9 orphons, were excluded from the earlier analysis of about 610 of the donors because counts were too low. In a later analysis, the rate of TCR association differed among HLA loci, with DRB1 alleles having the most associated TCRs and HLA-C alleles having the fewest. Strong co-occurrence of HLA alleles, especially DR and DQ, made assigning TCR associations to individual alleles difficult. Because some donors lacked HLA typing at each locus, the association tests relied only on the typed subset. In a later genetic analysis, a missense DCLRE1C variant was associated with V-gene and J-gene trimming of TCR beta chains, and the association was replicated in an independent cohort. It was suggested by the authors that the approach could potentially be generalized to other disease states and immunological phenotypes. The study gave a list of roughly 150 TCR beta chains associated with cytomegalovirus. The classifier was reported to diagnose cytomegalovirus status with high specificity and sensitivity in both the original and validation cohorts. The 87-base-pair reads could not distinguish some IMGT-functional V segments, including TRBV6-2 and TRBV6-3, so those segments were excluded. A further reported finding was that TCR beta sequences accurately predicted the HLA-A and HLA-B alleles for most subjects in the first cohort. A later analysis reported that several top co-occurrence clusters appeared linked to parvovirus B19, influenza, CMV and Epstein-Barr virus. Specific HLA alleles were associated with around 18,000 TCR beta sequences at a false discovery rate of 0.05 in a later analysis. A later genetic analysis reported fewer N-insertions in productive TCRs among donors in an Asian-associated ancestry cluster than the roughly 640-donor mean. In an earlier analysis of under 600 of the donors, most TCR beta V segments were observed in productive rearrangements about 90% or about 30% of the time, broadly matching IMGT annotations. Sequencing depth was assumed to be roughly uniform across donors in the presence/absence analyses, though that assumption may not hold. Immune exposure information for the cohort was limited to CMV serostatus. A cluster of highly shared sequence variants was judged likely to represent a technical artifact of the sequencing pipeline. In a later analysis, most CMV-associated TCR beta chains were found to appear HLA-restricted, with HLA associations seemingly driven largely by CMV exposure.

CDR3 length: 14 amino acids, cysteine to phenylalanine. The sequence is cut down to CDR3 DNA, 42 bases in frame from base 1. V is shortened by 5 bases, J by 3 bases, and the region joining them spans 14 bases. The germline V gene encodes CDR1 SGHTA and CDR2 FQGTGA. The cohort consisted of 666 healthy bone marrow donors. At the time of sampling, all cohort members were nominally healthy, though unrecorded immune exposures were likely present. The donor tested CMV seropositive and was one of the 289 seropositive cohort members. A peripheral blood sample was collected from each donor, and TCR beta sequencing was performed on peripheral blood mononuclear cells. Genomic DNA was extracted from the blood cell samples with the Qiagen DNeasy Blood Extraction Kit. Library preparation employed the immunoSEQ multiplex PCR assay. The multiplex PCR relied on a mix of 60 forward primers for TCR Vbeta segments and 13 reverse primers for TCR Jbeta segments. The CDR3 region of rearranged TCR beta genes was amplified from genomic DNA by a multiplex PCR assay. The amplified TCR beta libraries were sequenced on the Illumina HiSeq System as 87-base-pair reads. The study's own analysis went as follows. In a later analysis, some 80 million unique TCR beta chains were counted across the 650 to 700 repertoires, and some 10 million of these chains were shared by at least two donors. A nearest-neighbor algorithm error-corrected the raw reads and collapsed the reads into unique sequences, merging closely related sequences to remove PCR and sequencing errors. V, D and J gene segments were assigned by aligning CDR3 sequences to IMGT reference sequences. For a sequence to be retained, a match of at least six nucleotides to both a V gene segment and a J gene segment was required. A rearrangement was called productive if the CDR3 had no stop codons and remained in frame with V and J, and every other rearrangement was called non-productive. CDR3 was defined according to IMGT convention as the region running from the second conserved V-encoded cysteine to the conserved J-encoded phenylalanine. Sequences without an unambiguous match to a single V gene segment were excluded from the earlier analysis of several hundred of the donors. An earlier analysis of 500 to 700 of the donors classified V segments as functional when productive rearrangements were above 56.7% and as segregating when the standard deviation between donors was above 5%. A statistical classification framework was developed to diagnose cytomegalovirus status using the catalog of TCR beta chain sequences. In a later analysis, V and J genes were assigned by comparing TCR nucleotide sequences against IMGT/GENE-DB human TR gene sequences. In a later analysis, CDR3 sequences and most-parsimonious VDJ recombination scenarios were assigned using the TCRdist pipeline. In a later analysis, every TCR beta chain was defined by the combination of its CDR3 amino acid sequence and its V-gene family, and reads without a unique V-gene family were dropped. To address suspected cross-contamination and a sequencing artifact, a later analysis removed under 600 highly shared, low-generation-probability nucleotide sequences. A later analysis calculated a clonal expansion index for each public chain from normalized within-repertoire ranks of inferred template counts. A later analysis computed generation probabilities with a VDJ recombination model fitted to out-of-frame rearrangements, and checked the results against IGoR. In a later analysis, TCR-TCR, TCR-HLA and TCR-CMV co-occurrence was scored with hypergeometric tests, and a repertoire-size bias correction was applied to TCR pairs. In a later analysis, false discovery rates were estimated by permuting HLA or CMV assignments 20 times. In a later analysis, co-occurring TCRs were grouped using DBSCAN, and TCRdist sequence similarity was added for clustering within HLA-allele-positive subsets. Co-occurrence clustering excluded repertoires with fewer than 30,000 or more than 120,000 public chains, plus five with anomalous nucleotide sharing. TCRdb's version of the immuneACCESS table is confined to in-frame rearrangements and falls short of the full clone set. An unresolved V gene accounts for under half of the shortfall where checked; the remainder is of unknown origin. V and J calls and clone size are given by that table; D and trimming were obtained from the DNA. The sample includes roughly 170,000 clones, with 84% observed a single time. The ten largest account for under 1.5% of the sample.

Sequenced input: PBMCs. The sequence was obtained from a girl aged 2 to 9 in good health and CMV-seropositive. The chain links TRBV7-3 with TRBJ2-7; the best D guess is TRBD1, with 6 bases matching. The bases are TGTGCCAGCAGCGAACAGGGTGGGAACTACGAGCAGTACTTC. It is translated as CASSEQGGNYEQYF.